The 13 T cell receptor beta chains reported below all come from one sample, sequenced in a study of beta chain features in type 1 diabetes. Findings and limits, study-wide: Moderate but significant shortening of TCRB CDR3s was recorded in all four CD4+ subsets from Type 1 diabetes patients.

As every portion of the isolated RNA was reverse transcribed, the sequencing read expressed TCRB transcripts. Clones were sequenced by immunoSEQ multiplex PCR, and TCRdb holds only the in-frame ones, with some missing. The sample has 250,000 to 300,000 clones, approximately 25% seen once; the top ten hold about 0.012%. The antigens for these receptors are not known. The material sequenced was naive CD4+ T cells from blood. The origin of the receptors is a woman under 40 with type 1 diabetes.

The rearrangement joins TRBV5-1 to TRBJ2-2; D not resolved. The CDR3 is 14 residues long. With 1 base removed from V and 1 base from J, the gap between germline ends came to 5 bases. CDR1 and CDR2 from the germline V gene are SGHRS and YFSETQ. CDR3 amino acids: CASSLSQNTGELFF. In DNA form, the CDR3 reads TGCGCCAGCAGCTTGTCCCAGAACACCGGGGAGCTGTTTTTT.

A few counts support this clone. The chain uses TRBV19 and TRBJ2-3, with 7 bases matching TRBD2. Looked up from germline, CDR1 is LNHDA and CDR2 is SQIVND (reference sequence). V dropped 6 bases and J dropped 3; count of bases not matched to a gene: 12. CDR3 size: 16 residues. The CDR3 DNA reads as TGTGCCAGTAGACCAACCGCGGGGGACGAGACAGATACGCAGTATTTT. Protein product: CASRPTAGDETDTQYF. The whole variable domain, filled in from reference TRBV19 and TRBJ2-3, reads DGGITQSPKYLFRKEGQNVTLSCEQNLNHDAMYWYRQDPGQGLRLIYYSQIVNDFQKGDIAEGYSVSREKKESFPLTVTSAQKNPTAFYLCASRPTAGDETDTQYFGPGTRLTVL.

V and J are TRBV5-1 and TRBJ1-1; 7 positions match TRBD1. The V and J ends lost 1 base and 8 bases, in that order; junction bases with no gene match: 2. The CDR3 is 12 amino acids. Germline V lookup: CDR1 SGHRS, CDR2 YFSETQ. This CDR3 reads CASSLTGDEAFF. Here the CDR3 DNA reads TGCGCCAGCAGCTTGACAGGGGACGAAGCTTTCTTT.

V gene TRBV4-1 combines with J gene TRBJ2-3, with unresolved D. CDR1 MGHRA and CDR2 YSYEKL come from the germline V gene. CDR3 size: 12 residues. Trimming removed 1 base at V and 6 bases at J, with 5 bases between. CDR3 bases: TGCGCCAGCAGCCAAGTCCGGGATACGCAGTATTTT. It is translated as CASSQVRDTQYF.

For the CDR3, the DNA is TGTGCCAGCAGCTTAACACCCATGACAGGGTCCAGTGGCTACACCTTC. Amino acids: CASSLTPMTGSSGYTF. V and J are TRBV7-9 and TRBJ1-2, with 7 bases identical to TRBD1. The CDR3 sequence is 16 residues long. The junction had 13 bases not matched to a gene; V was cut back by 2 bases and J by 7 bases. CDR1 is SEHNR, CDR2 FQNEAQ, per germline (reference sequence).

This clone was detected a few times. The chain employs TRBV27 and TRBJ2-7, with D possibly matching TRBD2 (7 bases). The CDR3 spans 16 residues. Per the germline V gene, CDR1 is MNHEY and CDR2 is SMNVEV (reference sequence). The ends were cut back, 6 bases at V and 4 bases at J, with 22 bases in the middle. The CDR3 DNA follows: TGTGCCAGCAGCAGAAGTCTAGGGGGACTACTTTACGAGCAGTACTTC. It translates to CASSRSLGGLLYEQYF.

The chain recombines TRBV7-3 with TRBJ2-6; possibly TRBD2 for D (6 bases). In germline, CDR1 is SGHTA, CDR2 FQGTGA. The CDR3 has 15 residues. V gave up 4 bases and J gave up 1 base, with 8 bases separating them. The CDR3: CASSSGGSGANVLTF. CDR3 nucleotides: TGTGCCAGCAGCTCCGGAGGGTCTGGGGCCAACGTCCTGACTTTC.

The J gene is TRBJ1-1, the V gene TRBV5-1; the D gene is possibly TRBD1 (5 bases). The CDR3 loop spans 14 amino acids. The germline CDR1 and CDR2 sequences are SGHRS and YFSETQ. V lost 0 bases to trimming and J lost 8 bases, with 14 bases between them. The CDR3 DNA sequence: TGCGCCAGCAGCTTGGTCCCCAGGGCATCAGAAGCTTTCTTT. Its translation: CASSLVPRASEAFF.

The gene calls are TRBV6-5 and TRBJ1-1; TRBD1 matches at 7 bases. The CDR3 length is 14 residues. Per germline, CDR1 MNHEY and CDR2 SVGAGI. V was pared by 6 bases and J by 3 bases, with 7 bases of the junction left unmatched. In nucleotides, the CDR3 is TGTGCCAGCAGATCCTGGGACAGCTACACTGAAGCTTTCTTT. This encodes CASRSWDSYTEAFF.

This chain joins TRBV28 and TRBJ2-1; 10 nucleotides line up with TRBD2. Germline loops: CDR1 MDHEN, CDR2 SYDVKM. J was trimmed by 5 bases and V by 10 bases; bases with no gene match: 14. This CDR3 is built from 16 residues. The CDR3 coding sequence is TGTGCCACATGTCAGGGCACTAGCGGGAAAAACAATGAGCAGTTCTTC. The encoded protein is CATCQGTSGKNNEQFF.

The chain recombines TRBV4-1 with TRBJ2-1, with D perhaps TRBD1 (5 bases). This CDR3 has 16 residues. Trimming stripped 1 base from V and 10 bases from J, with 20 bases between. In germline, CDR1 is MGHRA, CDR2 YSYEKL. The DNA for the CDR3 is TGCGCCAGCAGCCAAGGCAGGCTAGGGCGACAGAGGGAGCAGTTCTTC. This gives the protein CASSQGRLGRQREQFF.

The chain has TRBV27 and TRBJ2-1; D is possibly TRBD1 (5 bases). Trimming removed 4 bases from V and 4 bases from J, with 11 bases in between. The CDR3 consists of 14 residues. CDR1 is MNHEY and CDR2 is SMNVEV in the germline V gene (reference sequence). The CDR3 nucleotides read TGTGCCAGCAGTTCGCCAGGGCTATACAATGAGCAGTTCTTC. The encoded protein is CASSSPGLYNEQFF.

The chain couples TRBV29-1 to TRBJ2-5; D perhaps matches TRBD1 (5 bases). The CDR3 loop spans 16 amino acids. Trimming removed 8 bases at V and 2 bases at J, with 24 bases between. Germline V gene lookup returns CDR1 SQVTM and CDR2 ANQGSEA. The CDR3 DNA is TGCAGCCCCCCCTTCGGCAGGGAAACGGGTCAAGAGACCCAGTACTTC. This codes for CSPPFGRETGQETQYF.